A selection of T cell receptor beta chains follows, all from one sample in a study of blood T cell repertoires in COVID-19. Sequencing was performed with immunoSEQ multiplex PCR; in TCRdb, only in-frame clones are kept and a portion is missing. The profile shows about 330,000 clones, roughly 90% of them singletons. Sequencing input: peripheral blood. All receptors come from a woman aged 45-65 years with active or convalescent COVID-19. Both conserved end residues are trimmed from each CDR3. The D gene is left open where the match is weak.

TRBV18,TRBJ2-1,TRBD1,ASSQDRTYNEQF
TRBV6-2/TRBV6-3,TRBJ1-4,.,ASSYSRGGTNEKLF
TRBV7-6,TRBJ1-1,TRBD1,ASSSRTGGGTEAF
TRBV28,TRBJ1-1,.,ASSFWAGKDTEAF
TRBV18,TRBJ2-1,TRBD1,ASSRQGAHNEQF
TRBV19,TRBJ2-7,TRBD1,ASSIGGTGDYEQY
TRBV2,TRBJ2-2,.,ASSEGTLNTGELF
TRBV9,TRBJ2-2,TRBD2,ASSVELAGVNTGELF
TRBV7-7,TRBJ2-7,TRBD1,ASIKWAAGTALFYEQY
TRBV6-2/TRBV6-3,TRBJ2-7,.,ASSITYEQY
TRBV4-2,TRBJ2-5,TRBD2,ASSLGGAAETQY
TRBV19,TRBJ1-4,.,ASSVREGKLF
TRBV28,TRBJ1-2,TRBD1,ASSLAGGYGYT
TRBV14,TRBJ2-7,TRBD1,ASSQAGGRSRDEQY
TRBV15,TRBJ2-5,TRBD2,ATSRDYGKAGVETQY
TRBV2,TRBJ1-4,TRBD1,ASGRDRDEKLF
TRBV3-1/TRBV3-2,TRBJ2-5,.,ASSQERVHGETQY
TRBV4-3,TRBJ2-1,TRBD2,ASSQTSGGSSYNEQF
TRBV29-1,TRBJ1-1,.,SVEDGGGNTEAF
TRBV5-4,TRBJ1-2,.,ASSLGREGDTYGYT
TRBV7-2,TRBJ1-2,TRBD1,ASSERWTGSGYT
TRBV10-1,TRBJ2-2,TRBD2,ARRTSGGSNTGELF
TRBV7-2,TRBJ2-1,.,ASSRALAMNEQF
TRBV6-2/TRBV6-3,TRBJ2-3,.,ASSYSKIWGTTSTDTQY
TRBV11-1,TRBJ2-3,.,ASSLRTRGGTDTQY
TRBV5-4,TRBJ2-7,TRBD2,ASSLKGGGPSYEQY
TRBV7-9,TRBJ1-1,.,ASSLTGGAEAF
TRBV2,TRBJ1-5,.,ASGPGLRASNQPQH
TRBV5-1,TRBJ1-4,.,ASSPNSGTNEKLF
TRBV7-3,TRBJ2-5,TRBD1,ASSFNRGDETQY
TRBV18,TRBJ1-1,.,ASSMGGNTEAF
TRBV15,TRBJ2-3,.,ATSAQGQGGTDTQY
TRBV6-5,TRBJ1-2,.,ASSPPGQVYGYT
TRBV19,TRBJ2-3,.,ASSIKGVLPGSDTQY
TRBV6-5,TRBJ1-6,.,ASGNRENSPLH
TRBV5-1,TRBJ2-1,.,ASSHGGSENEQF
TRBV18,TRBJ2-7,TRBD1,ASSPGTGPYEQY
TRBV28,TRBJ2-6,.,ASSFPFLSGPSSGANVLT
TRBV11-2,TRBJ2-1,.,ASSHSGSSYNEQF
TRBV29-1,TRBJ2-7,TRBD1,SFRDSNYEQY
TRBV9,TRBJ2-7,.,ASSVEPGGNEQY